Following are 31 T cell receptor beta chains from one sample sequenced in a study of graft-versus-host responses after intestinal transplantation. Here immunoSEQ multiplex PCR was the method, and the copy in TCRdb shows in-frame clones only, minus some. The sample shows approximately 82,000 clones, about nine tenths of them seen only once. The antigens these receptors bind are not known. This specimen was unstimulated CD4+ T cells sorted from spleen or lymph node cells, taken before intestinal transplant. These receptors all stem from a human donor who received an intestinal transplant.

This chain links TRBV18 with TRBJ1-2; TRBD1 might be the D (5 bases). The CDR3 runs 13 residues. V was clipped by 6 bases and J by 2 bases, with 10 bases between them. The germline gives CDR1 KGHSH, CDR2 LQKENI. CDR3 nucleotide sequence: TGTGCCAGCTCGCTGGGACTGAACTATGGCTACACCTTC. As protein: CASSLGLNYGYTF.

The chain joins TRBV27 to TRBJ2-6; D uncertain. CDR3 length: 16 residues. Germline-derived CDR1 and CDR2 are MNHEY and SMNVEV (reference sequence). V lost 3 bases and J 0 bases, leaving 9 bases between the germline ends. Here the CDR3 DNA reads TGTGCCAGCAGTTTCACACCTTTCTCTGGGGCCAACGTCCTGACTTTC. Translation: CASSFTPFSGANVLTF.

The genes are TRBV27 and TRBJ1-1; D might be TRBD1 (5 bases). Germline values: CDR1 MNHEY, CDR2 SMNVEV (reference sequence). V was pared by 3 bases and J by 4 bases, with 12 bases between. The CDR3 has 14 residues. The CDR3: CASSFGGRSTEAFF. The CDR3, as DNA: TGTGCCAGCAGTTTTGGGGGGAGGAGCACTGAAGCTTTCTTT.

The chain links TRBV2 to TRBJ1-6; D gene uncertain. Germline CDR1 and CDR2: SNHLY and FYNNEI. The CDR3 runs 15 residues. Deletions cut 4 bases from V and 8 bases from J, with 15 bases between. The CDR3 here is CASSGEPRGYSPLHF. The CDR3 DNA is TGTGCCAGCAGTGGGGAGCCTCGAGGGTATTCACCCCTCCACTTT.

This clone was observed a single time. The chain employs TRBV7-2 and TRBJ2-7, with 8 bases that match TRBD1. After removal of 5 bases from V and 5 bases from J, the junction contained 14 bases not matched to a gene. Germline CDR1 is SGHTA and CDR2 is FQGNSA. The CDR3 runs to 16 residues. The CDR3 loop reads CASSQKVVPTGDEQYF. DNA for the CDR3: TGTGCCAGCAGCCAAAAGGTTGTCCCGACAGGGGACGAGCAGTACTTC.

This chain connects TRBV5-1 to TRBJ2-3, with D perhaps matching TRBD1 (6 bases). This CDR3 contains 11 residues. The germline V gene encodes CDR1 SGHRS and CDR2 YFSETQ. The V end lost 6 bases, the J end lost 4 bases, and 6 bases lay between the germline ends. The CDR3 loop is CASKGADTQYF. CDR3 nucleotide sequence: TGCGCCAGCAAGGGGGCAGATACGCAGTATTTT.

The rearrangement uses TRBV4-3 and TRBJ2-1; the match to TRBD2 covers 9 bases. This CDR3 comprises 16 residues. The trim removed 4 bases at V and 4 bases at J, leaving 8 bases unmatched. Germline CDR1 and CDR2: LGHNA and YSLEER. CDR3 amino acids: CASSRVSGGTYNEQFF. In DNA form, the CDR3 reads TGCGCCAGCAGCCGCGTGAGCGGGGGGACATACAATGAGCAGTTCTTC.

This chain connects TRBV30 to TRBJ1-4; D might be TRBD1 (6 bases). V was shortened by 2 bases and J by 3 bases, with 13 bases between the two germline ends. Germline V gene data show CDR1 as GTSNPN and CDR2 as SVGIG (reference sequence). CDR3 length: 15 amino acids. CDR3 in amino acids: CAWSLRGHPNEKLFF. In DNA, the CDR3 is TGTGCCTGGAGTCTAAGGGGACACCCTAATGAAAAACTGTTTTTT.

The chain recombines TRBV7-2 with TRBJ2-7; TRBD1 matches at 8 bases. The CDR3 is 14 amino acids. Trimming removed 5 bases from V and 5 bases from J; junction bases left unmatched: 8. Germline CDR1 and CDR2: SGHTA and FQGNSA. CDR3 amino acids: CASSLETGVHEQYF. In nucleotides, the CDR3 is TGTGCCAGCAGCCTAGAGACAGGGGTCCACGAGCAGTACTTC.

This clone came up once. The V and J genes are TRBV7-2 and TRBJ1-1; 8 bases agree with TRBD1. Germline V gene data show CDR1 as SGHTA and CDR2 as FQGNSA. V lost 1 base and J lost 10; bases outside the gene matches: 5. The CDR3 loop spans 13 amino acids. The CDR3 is CASSLGQDRGAFF. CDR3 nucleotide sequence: TGTGCCAGCAGCTTAGGCCAAGACAGGGGAGCTTTCTTT.

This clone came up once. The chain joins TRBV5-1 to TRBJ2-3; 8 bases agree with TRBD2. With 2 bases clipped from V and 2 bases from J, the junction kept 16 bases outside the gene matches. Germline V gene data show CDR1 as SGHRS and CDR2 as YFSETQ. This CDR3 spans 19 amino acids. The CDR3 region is CASSFSGTSKGLITDTQYF. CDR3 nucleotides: TGCGCCAGCAGCTTCTCCGGGACTAGTAAGGGCCTTATCACAGATACGCAGTATTTT.

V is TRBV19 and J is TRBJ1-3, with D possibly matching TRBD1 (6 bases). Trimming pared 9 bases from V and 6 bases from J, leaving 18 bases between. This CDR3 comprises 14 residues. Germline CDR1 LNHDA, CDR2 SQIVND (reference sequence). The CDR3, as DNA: TGTGCCAGCTCGTCCGTTGGACAGATAAACACCATATATTTT. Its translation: CASSSVGQINTIYF.

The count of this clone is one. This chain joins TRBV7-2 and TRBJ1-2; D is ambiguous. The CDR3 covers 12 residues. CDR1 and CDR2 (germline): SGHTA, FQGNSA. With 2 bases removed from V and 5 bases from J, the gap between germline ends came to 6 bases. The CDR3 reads CASSLTGYGYTF. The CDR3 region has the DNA TGTGCCAGCAGCTTAACGGGTTATGGCTACACCTTC.

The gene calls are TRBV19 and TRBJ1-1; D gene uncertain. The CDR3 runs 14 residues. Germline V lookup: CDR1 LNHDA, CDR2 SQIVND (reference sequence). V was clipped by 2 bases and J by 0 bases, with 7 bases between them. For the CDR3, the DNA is TGTGCCAGTAGTATATCCCTTATGAACACTGAAGCTTTCTTT. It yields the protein CASSISLMNTEAFF.

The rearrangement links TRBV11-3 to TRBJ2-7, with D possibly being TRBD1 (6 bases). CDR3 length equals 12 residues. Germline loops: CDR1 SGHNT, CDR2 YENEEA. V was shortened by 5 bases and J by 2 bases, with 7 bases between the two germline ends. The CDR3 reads CASSRDTYEQYF. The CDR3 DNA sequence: TGTGCCAGCAGCCGGGACACCTACGAGCAGTACTTC.

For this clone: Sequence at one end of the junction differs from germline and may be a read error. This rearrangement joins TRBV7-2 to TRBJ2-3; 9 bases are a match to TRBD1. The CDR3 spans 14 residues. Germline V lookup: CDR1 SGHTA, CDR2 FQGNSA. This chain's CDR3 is CASSFTGGTHTQYF. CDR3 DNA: TGTGCCAGCAGCTTTACAGGGGGCACACATACGCAGTATTTT.

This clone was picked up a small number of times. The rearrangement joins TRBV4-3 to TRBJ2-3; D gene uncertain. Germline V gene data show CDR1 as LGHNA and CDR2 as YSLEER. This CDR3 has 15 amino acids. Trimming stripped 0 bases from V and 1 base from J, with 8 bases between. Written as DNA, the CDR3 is TGCGCCAGCAGCCAAGATCTAATTGGCACAGATACGCAGTATTTT. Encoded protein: CASSQDLIGTDTQYF.

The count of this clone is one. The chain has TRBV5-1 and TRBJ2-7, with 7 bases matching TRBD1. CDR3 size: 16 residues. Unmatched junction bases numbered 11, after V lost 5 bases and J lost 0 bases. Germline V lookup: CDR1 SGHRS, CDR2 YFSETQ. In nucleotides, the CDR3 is TGCGCCAGCAGGCCGGGACAGTCCGTTATCTCCTACGAGCAGTACTTC. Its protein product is CASRPGQSVISYEQYF. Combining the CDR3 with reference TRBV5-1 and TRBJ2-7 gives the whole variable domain KAGVTQTPRYLIKTRGQQVTLSCSPISGHRSVSWYQQTPGQGLQFLFEYFSETQRNKGNFPGRFSGRQFSNSRSEMNVSTLELGDSALYLCASRPGQSVISYEQYFGPGTRLTVT.

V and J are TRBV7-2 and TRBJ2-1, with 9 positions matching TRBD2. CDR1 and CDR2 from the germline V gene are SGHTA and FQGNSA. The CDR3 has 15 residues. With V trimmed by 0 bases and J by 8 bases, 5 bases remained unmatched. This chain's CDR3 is CASSLARGGVHEQFF. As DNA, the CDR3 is TGTGCCAGCAGCTTAGCGCGGGGGGGGGTACATGAGCAGTTCTTC.

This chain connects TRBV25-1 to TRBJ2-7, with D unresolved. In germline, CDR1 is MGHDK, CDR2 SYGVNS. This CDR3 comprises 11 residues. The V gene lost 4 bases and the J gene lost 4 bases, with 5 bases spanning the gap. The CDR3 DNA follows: TGTGCCAGCAGTGGCGGATACGAGCAGTACTTC. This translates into CASSGGYEQYF.

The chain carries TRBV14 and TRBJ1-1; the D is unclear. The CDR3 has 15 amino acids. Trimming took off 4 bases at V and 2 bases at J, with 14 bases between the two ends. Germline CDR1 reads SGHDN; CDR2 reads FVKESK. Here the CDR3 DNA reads TGTGCCAGCAGCCCCCTACCAGGTAGAAACACTGAAGCTTTCTTT. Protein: CASSPLPGRNTEAFF.

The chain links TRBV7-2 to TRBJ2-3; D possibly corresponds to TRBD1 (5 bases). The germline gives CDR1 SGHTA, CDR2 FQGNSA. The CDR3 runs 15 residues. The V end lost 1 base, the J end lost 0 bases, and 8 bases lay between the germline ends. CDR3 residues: CASSLGQGSTDTQYF. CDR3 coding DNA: TGTGCCAGCAGCTTAGGCCAGGGCAGCACAGATACGCAGTATTTT.

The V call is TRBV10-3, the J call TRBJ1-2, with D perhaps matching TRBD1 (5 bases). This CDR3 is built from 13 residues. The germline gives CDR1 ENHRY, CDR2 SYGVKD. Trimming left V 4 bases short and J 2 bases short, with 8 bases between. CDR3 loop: CAISAGPNYGYTF. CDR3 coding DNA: TGTGCCATCAGTGCAGGGCCCAACTATGGCTACACCTTC.

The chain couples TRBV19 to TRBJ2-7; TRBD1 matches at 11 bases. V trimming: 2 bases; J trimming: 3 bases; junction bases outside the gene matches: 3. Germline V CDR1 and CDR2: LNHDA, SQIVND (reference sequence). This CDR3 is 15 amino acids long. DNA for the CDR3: TGTGCCAGTAGTATACGGGACAGGGGGATCTACGAGCAGTACTTC. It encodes CASSIRDRGIYEQYF.

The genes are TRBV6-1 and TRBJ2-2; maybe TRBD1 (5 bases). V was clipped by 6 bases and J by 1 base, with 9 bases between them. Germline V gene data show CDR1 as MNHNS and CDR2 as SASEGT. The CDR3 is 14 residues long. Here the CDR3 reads CASRKTVNTGELFF. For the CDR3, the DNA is TGTGCCAGCAGGAAGACAGTGAACACCGGGGAGCTGTTTTTT.

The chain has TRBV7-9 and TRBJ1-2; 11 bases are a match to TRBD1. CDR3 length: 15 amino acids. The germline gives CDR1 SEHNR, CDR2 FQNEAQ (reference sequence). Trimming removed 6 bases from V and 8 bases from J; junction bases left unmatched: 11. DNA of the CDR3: TGTGCCAGCAGGTCGGACAGGGGGCCCCTCGGCGGCTACACCTTC. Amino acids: CASRSDRGPLGGYTF.

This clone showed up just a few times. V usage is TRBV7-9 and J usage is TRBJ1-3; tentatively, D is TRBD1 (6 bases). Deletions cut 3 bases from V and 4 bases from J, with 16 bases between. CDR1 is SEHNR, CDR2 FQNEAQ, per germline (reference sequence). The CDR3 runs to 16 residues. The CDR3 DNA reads TGTGCCAGCAGCTTCCACAGGGCCCCAGGGGGAAACACCATATATTTT. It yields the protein CASSFHRAPGGNTIYF.

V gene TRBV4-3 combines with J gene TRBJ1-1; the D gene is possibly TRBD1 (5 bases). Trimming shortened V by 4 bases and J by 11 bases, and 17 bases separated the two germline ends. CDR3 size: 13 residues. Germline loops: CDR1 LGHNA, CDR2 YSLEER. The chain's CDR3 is CASSLDTSGGAFF. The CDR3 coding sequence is TGCGCCAGCAGCCTCGACACGTCCGGGGGGGCTTTCTTT.

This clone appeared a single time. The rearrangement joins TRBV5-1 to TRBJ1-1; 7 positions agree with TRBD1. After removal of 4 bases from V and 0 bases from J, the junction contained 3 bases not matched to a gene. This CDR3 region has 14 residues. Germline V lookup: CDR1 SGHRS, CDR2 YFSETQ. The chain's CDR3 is CASSQGQLNTEAFF. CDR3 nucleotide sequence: TGCGCCAGCAGCCAGGGACAGCTGAACACTGAAGCTTTCTTT.

The CDR3 coding sequence is TGTGCCAGTAATGAGGGAAGATCTAATTCACCCCTCCACTTT. It specifies CASNEGRSNSPLHF. This chain connects TRBV19 to TRBJ1-6, with no clear D. V was clipped by 7 bases and J by 6 bases, with 13 bases between them. The CDR3 runs to 14 residues. CDR1 and CDR2 (germline): LNHDA, SQIVND (reference sequence).

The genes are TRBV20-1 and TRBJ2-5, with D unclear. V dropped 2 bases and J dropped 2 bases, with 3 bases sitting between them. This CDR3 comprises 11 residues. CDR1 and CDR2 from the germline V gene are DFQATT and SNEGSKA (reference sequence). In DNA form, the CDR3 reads TGCAGTGCTAGACTGCAAGAGACCCAGTACTTC. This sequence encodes CSARLQETQYF.